This T cell receptor beta chain was captured by sequencing in a study of blood T cell dynamics during melanoma immunotherapy. Assay: immunoSEQ multiplex PCR; the TCRdb copy retains only in-frame clones and omits some. The sample has thousands of clones, around 90% seen once; the top ten hold over 2%. This clone is a singleton in its sample. As to time point: week 3, after first cycle of checkpoint inhibitor. The germline gives CDR1 LNHDA, CDR2 SQIVND (reference sequence). The CDR3 has 13 amino acids. The source material was blood, sampled from a patient treated with checkpoint blockade. This chain uses TRBV19 with TRBJ2-5; D might be TRBD1 (5 bases). The J call may be in error: the DNA end matches TRBJ2-7 better. The TCR originated in a human donor with melanoma. CDR3 nucleotides: TGTGCCAGTAAATACAGGACCAGCTACGAGCAGTACTTC. Translating gives CASKYRTSYEQYF.